Detailed here is one TCR beta chain. In the study's own analysis: Amplification from reference gene primers served as the basis for estimated nucleated cell counts. TCRdb's table, derived via immunoSEQ multiplex PCR, lists solely in-frame clones and lacks some. The V and J calls and clone size were taken over from that table, and D and trimming were inferred from the DNA. The data show approximately 280,000 clones, with around nine tenths seen just once and about 6.8% held by the top ten. This sample stems from a study of blood T cell repertoires in COVID-19. Trimming removed 8 bases from V and 2 bases from J, with 12 bases in between. The CDR3 runs to 13 residues. Patients from Seattle were sampled longitudinally, starting during active infection.

Sample: peripheral blood. The chain has TRBV12-3 or TRBV12-4 and TRBJ1-2; D gene unclear. The sequence was collected from a woman aged 30 to 39 with COVID-19, enrolled during active disease. The CDR3 reads CASSIPGNYGYTF. Here the CDR3 DNA reads TGTGCCAGCTCAATTCCGGGGAACTATGGCTACACCTTC.